This passage covers 3 T cell receptor beta chains from one sample sequenced in a study of CD8 T cell repertoires and HIV-1 epitope variants. These receptors have no identified antigens. Sequencing used immunoSEQ multiplex PCR; TCRdb keeps in-frame clones, though not all of them. The sample has fewer than 7,000 clones; about 60% are singletons. The specimen sequenced was cultured CD8+ T cells derived from PBMCs. All receptors come from a male donor with HIV.

This chain links TRBV28 with TRBJ2-3; D is possibly TRBD2 (6 bases). The germline V and J ends were trimmed by 6 bases and 0 bases, with 13 bases remaining between them. CDR3 size: 15 residues. Germline loops: CDR1 MDHEN, CDR2 SYDVKM. The CDR3: CASRPGTYSTDTQYF. The CDR3 DNA sequence: TGTGCCAGCAGACCAGGGACTTATAGCACAGATACGCAGTATTTT.

V usage is TRBV6-6 and J usage is TRBJ1-5; D gene uncertain. Germline V gene lookup returns CDR1 MNHNY and CDR2 SVGAGI (reference sequence). The V end lost 5 bases, the J end lost 7 bases, and 15 bases lay between the germline ends. The CDR3 is 14 residues long. CDR3 sequence: CASSPSVLTQPQHF. CDR3 coding DNA: TGTGCCAGCAGTCCCTCGGTTTTGACCCAGCCCCAGCATTTT.

The chain couples TRBV6-6 to TRBJ2-1; possible D gene TRBD1, 5 bases. CDR1 is MNHNY, CDR2 SVGAGI, per germline (reference sequence). Trimming removed 2 bases at V and 8 bases at J, with 19 bases between. The CDR3 has 16 residues. This CDR3 is CASSYVLRGTPDEQFF. The DNA of the CDR3 is TGTGCCAGCAGTTACGTCCTAAGGGGTACTCCCGATGAGCAGTTCTTC.